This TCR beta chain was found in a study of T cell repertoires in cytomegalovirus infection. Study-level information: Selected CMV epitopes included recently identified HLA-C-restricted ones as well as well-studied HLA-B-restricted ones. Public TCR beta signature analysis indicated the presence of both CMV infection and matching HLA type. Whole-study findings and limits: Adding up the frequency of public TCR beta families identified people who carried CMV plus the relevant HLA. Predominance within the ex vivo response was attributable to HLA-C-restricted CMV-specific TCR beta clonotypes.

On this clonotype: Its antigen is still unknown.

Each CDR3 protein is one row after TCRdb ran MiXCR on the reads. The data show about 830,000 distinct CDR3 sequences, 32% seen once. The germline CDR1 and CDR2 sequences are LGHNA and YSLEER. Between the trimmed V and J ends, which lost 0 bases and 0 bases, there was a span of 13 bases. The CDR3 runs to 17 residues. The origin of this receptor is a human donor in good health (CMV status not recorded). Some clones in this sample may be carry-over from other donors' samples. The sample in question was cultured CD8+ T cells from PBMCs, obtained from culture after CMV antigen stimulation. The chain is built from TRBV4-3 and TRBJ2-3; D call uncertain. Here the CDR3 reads CASSQDIKPPSTDTQYF. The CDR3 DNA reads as TGCGCCAGCAGCCAAGATATTAAACCTCCTAGCACAGATACGCAGTATTTT.